These 18 T cell receptor beta chains were all obtained from the same sample, sequenced in a study of blood T cell repertoires in COVID-19. The repertoire was sequenced with immunoSEQ multiplex PCR; TCRdb's copy has only in-frame clones and lacks some. The sample includes about 300,000 clones, 70% to 90% of them seen just once. Source material: peripheral blood. These receptors were taken from a woman aged 45-60 years with COVID-19, enrolled during active disease.

The gene calls are TRBV3-1 (or the pseudogene TRBV3-2) and TRBJ2-1; the D gene is possibly TRBD2 (7 bases). The germline CDR1 and CDR2 sequences are LGHDT and YNNKEL (reference sequence). This CDR3 is built from 17 residues. V gave up 6 bases and J gave up 0 bases, with 18 bases separating them. CDR3 sequence reads: CASSSGHTGGSYNEQFF. For the CDR3, the DNA is TGTGCCAGCAGTTCGGGACATACGGGAGGCTCCTACAATGAGCAGTTCTTC.

The rearrangement links TRBV18 to TRBJ2-1; TRBD1 agrees at 8 bases. The CDR3 covers 16 residues. The V gene end was trimmed by 3 bases and the J gene end by 7 bases; junction bases not matched to a gene: 11. Germline assignment: CDR1 KGHSH and CDR2 LQKENI. The CDR3, as DNA: TGTGCCAGCTCACCTCCGAACAGGGGGGATTATAATGAGCAGTTCTTC. This gives the protein CASSPPNRGDYNEQFF. Full variable domain (missing parts from reference TRBV18 and TRBJ2-1): NAGVMQNPRHLVRRRGQEARLRCSPMKGHSHVYWYRQLPEEGLKFMVYLQKENIIDESGMPKERFSAEFPKEGPSILRIQQVVRGDSAAYFCASSPPNRGDYNEQFFGPGTRLTVL.

V usage is TRBV12-3 or TRBV12-4 and J usage is TRBJ1-2, with 7 nucleotides matching TRBD1. The CDR3 consists of 13 residues. The junction had 11 bases not matched to a gene; V was cut back by 8 bases and J by 8 bases. The CDR3 DNA reads TGTGCCAGCGCCTATGAGGGGGCGACCGGCTACACCTTC. This gives the protein CASAYEGATGYTF.

This clone was counted a few times. The CDR3 here is CAISEGGGGTEAFF. In DNA form, the CDR3 reads TGTGCCATCAGTGAAGGAGGGGGGGGCACTGAAGCTTTCTTT. The chain has TRBV10-3 and TRBJ1-1; tentative D call: TRBD1 (6 bases). The CDR3 extends over 14 amino acids. V was pared by 3 bases and J by 4 bases, with 12 bases between. CDR1 is ENHRY, CDR2 SYGVKD, per germline.

This clone occurred a few times. V is TRBV3-1 (or the pseudogene TRBV3-2) and J is TRBJ1-1; D is perhaps TRBD1 (6 bases). The CDR3 totals 16 residues. Germline V gives CDR1 LGHDT, CDR2 YNNKEL (reference sequence). V lost 5 bases, J lost 2 bases, and 18 bases lay in between. CDR3 DNA sequence: TGTGCCAGCAGCGAAAACCCGGGACACCTCAACACTGAAGCTTTCTTT. Protein product: CASSENPGHLNTEAFF.

The chain has TRBV7-9 and TRBJ2-3; 13 bases map to TRBD2. CDR3 size: 19 residues. V dropped 5 bases and J dropped 2; count of bases not matched to a gene: 13. Germline V CDR1 and CDR2: SEHNR, FQNEAQ (reference sequence). CDR3 loop: CASSRGTSGVRGPTDTQYF. The CDR3 DNA follows: TGTGCCAGCAGCCGCGGGACTAGCGGGGTCAGAGGCCCCACAGATACGCAGTATTTT.

The chain joins TRBV15 to TRBJ2-1, with D perhaps matching TRBD1 (6 bases). Trimming cost V 1 base and J 10 bases, with 17 bases left between them. CDR1 is LNHNV, CDR2 YYDKDF, per germline (reference sequence). The CDR3 has 15 amino acids. The CDR3 DNA follows: TGTGCCACCAGCAGAGTAATTGGGACAAACCAAGAGCAGTTCTTC. Its translation is CATSRVIGTNQEQFF.

The rearrangement uses TRBV7-2 and TRBJ2-3, with 10 bases fitting TRBD2. Germline V CDR1 and CDR2: SGHTA, FQGNSA. Trimming at V came to 5 bases and at J to 1 base, leaving 6 bases not matched to a gene. The CDR3 extends over 16 amino acids. CDR3 in amino acids: CASSLGTSDRTDTQYF. The CDR3 bases are TGTGCCAGCAGCCTGGGGACTAGCGATCGCACAGATACGCAGTATTTT.

The chain employs TRBV7-2 and TRBJ1-2; D is ambiguous. The CDR3 sequence is 12 residues long. With 2 bases removed from V and 7 bases from J, the gap between germline ends came to 8 bases. Germline CDR1 reads SGHTA; CDR2 reads FQGNSA. This chain's CDR3 is CASSLIEGGYTF. The CDR3 nucleotides read TGTGCCAGCAGCTTAATTGAGGGTGGCTACACCTTC.

V and J are TRBV5-1 and TRBJ2-1; 10 positions agree with TRBD1. The junction had 8 bases not matched to a gene; V was cut back by 4 bases and J by 7 bases. The CDR3 consists of 15 residues. CDR1 SGHRS and CDR2 YFSETQ come from the germline V gene. The CDR3 coding sequence is TGCGCCAGCAGCAATCGGGACAGGGGTTCAAATGAGCAGTTCTTC. This sequence encodes CASSNRDRGSNEQFF.

CDR3 sequence (DNA): TGTGCCAGCAGCGGACAGGGGGCGTTGAACACTGAAGCTTTCTTT. This translates into CASSGQGALNTEAFF. This chain joins TRBV7-2 and TRBJ1-1; 11 nucleotides line up with TRBD1. Germline-derived CDR1 and CDR2 are SGHTA and FQGNSA. V lost 5 bases and J lost 0; bases outside the gene matches: 2. The CDR3 totals 15 residues.

This clone was counted between two and nine times. V usage is TRBV12-3 or TRBV12-4 and J usage is TRBJ1-2, with 10 bases that match TRBD1. J was trimmed by 2 bases and V by 8 bases; bases with no gene match: 2. CDR3 length: 13 residues. The CDR3 loop reads CASQGQGNYGYTF. CDR3 nucleotides: TGTGCCAGCCAGGGACAGGGGAACTATGGCTACACCTTC.

This chain uses TRBV5-8 with TRBJ1-5, with 10 bases identical to TRBD1. The CDR3 contains 20 residues. Germline loops: CDR1 SGHTS, CDR2 YDEGEE. The trim removed 0 bases at V and 0 bases at J, leaving 12 bases unmatched. Here the CDR3 reads CASSLANLGQGWNSNQPQHF. The CDR3 DNA reads as TGTGCCAGCAGCTTGGCCAATTTGGGACAGGGGTGGAATAGCAATCAGCCCCAGCATTTT.

V is TRBV19 and J is TRBJ2-2, with D tentatively TRBD2 (6 bases). The V gene lost 6 bases and the J gene lost 8 bases, with 13 bases spanning the gap. Germline CDR1 and CDR2: LNHDA and SQIVND (reference sequence). There are 13 residues in the CDR3. CDR3 in amino acids: CASRTRFAGELFF. The CDR3 DNA reads TGTGCCAGTAGGACTAGATTTGCAGGGGAGCTGTTTTTT.

The gene calls are TRBV6-2 or TRBV6-3 and TRBJ2-7, with TRBD2 identical over 13 bases. Germline CDR1 reads MNHEY; CDR2 reads SVGEGT. The CDR3 length is 18 residues. Trimming cost V 4 bases and J 3 bases; bases outside gene matches: 12. The CDR3 region has the DNA TGTGCCAGCAGTTTTAGGACTAGCGGGAGTACAAGCTACTACGAGCAGTACTTC. This translates into CASSFRTSGSTSYYEQYF.

This chain joins TRBV3-1 (or the pseudogene TRBV3-2) and TRBJ2-2, with D possibly matching TRBD1 (6 bases). Trimming left V 4 bases short and J 2 bases short, with 11 bases between. This CDR3 has 15 residues. Per germline, CDR1 LGHDT and CDR2 YNNKEL (reference sequence). The CDR3 is CASSLTGTNTGELFF. The DNA of the CDR3 is TGTGCCAGCAGCCTGACCGGGACAAACACCGGGGAGCTGTTTTTT.

This chain connects TRBV11-2 to TRBJ2-7; TRBD2 aligns across 9 bases. V was pared by 1 base and J by 3 bases, with 10 bases of the junction left unmatched. This CDR3 spans 17 amino acids. Per germline, CDR1 SGHAT and CDR2 FQNNGV. The CDR3 reads CASSLVLAGPKDYEQYF. DNA of the CDR3: TGTGCCAGCAGCTTAGTACTAGCGGGTCCGAAGGACTACGAGCAGTACTTC.

This sequence joins TRBV25-1 and TRBJ1-5, with D possibly matching TRBD1 (6 bases). V dropped 2 bases and J dropped 8 bases, with 7 bases sitting between them. The CDR3 loop spans 12 amino acids. Germline assignment: CDR1 MGHDK and CDR2 SYGVNS. The CDR3 protein is CASSEGTKPQHF. CDR3 in DNA: TGTGCCAGCAGTGAAGGGACAAAGCCCCAGCATTTT.